Described below is a single T cell receptor (beta chain) sequence and its context. What it binds is unknown. The PCR ran on 60 Vbeta and 13 Jbeta primers. Libraries were prepared by immunoSEQ multiplex PCR; TCRdb keeps only in-frame clonotypes and omits some of them. The data hold approximately 160,000 clones, with almost 85% observed a single time. Losses at the gene ends were 1 base for V and 7 bases for J; bases not matched to a gene: 9. The CDR3 spans 15 residues. Germline V gene sequence: CDR1 MNHNY, CDR2 SVGAGI (reference sequence). The data are from a study of cytomegalovirus exposure and HLA in healthy donors. Study-wide points: An ancestry cluster, one associated with Asian ancestry, reportedly showed fewer N-insertions than the approximately 670-donor mean in a later analysis. In an earlier analysis, about 90% or about 30%: the productive usage of most TCR beta V segments. Reportedly, cytomegalovirus status was diagnosed with high sensitivity and specificity.

The receptor was isolated from a boy aged 2 to 10 in good health and CMV-seronegative. The chain has TRBV6-6 and TRBJ1-2, with 7 bases aligning to TRBD1. Material: PBMCs. CDR3 sequence (DNA): TGTGCCAGCAGTTACTTTCAGACAGGGTGGGGTGGCTACACCTTC. Protein sequence: CASSYFQTGWGGYTF.